Included here is one T cell receptor (beta chain) sequence, with context. The antigen it binds to is not known. Per-nucleotide qualities are absent, and no much larger clonotype sits a single base away. These data are taken from a study of blood T cell repertoires in COVID-19 (dated by TCRdb to 2018 to 2021). Study-level background: Collaborator samples came from the United States, Italy and Spain and covered acute and convalescent phases of COVID-19. A de-identified subject ID, COVID-19 status, age in years and sex were almost always included in the sample metadata. The prospective study material was composed of cDNA or gDNA derived from T cells, B-cell-depleted T cells, or PBMCs. The repertoires were released in a freely available public database intended as a resource for research on the immune response to SARS-CoV-2. Deeply sampled blood TCRbeta repertoires from subjects exposed to, actively infected with, or recovered from COVID-19 were included in the dataset. The samples were drawn from the first 160 participants of the ongoing ImmuneRACE study and from some 1,300 subjects provided by 6 global collaborators. Where available, HLA class I and class II types were taken from metadata supplied by the sample provider and were not determined by assay-based typing.

The germline V gene encodes CDR1 MNHNY and CDR2 SVGAGI (reference sequence). Reading from cysteine to phenylalanine, the CDR3 counts 15 amino acids. The kept DNA is CDR3 alone, 45 bases in frame from the first base. Trimming removed 6 bases from V and 2 bases from J, leaving 16 bases between the germline ends. The immunoSEQ Assay, a bias-controlled multiplex PCR, was used to amplify TCRbeta CDR3 regions from genomic DNA. The original methods were these. Within the assay, amplification of reference gene primers was used to estimate how many nucleated cells each sample contained. To quantify the absolute abundance of each unique TCRbeta CDR3 rearrangement, sequence reads were collapsed and filtered. For each sample, productive Simpson clonality was calculated as the square root of Simpson's diversity index across productive rearrangements. TCRdb retrieved this table from immuneACCESS and kept in-frame rearrangements only. Not all clones are present; in checked studies, unresolved V genes account for under half, and no reason is known for the remainder. D and trimming come from the DNA, and the V and J calls and clone size come from that table. Present in this sample are about 290,000 clones, about nine tenths of which were seen just once. The ten largest make up 1.7% of the sample.

Participants in the prospective study were aged about 18 to 89 years, lived in about two dozen United States geographic areas, and enrolled through a virtual design. Cohort assignment in the prospective study relied on participant-reported clinical history from a screening survey and a study questionnaire. ImmuneRACE Cohort 3 recovered participants were defined by two consecutive negative NP/OP PCR tests, healthcare professional clearance, or symptom resolution. Mobile phlebotomists in the prospective study collected whole blood, serum and a nasopharyngeal or oropharyngeal swab from every participant. Over a roughly 2-month period, participants in the prospective study had the option of providing additional blood draws and questionnaires. Prospective study blood samples were shipped either frozen or at room temperature before DNA extraction. General findings and caveats noted by the study authors: The amount of clinical and demographic metadata varied by source and participant and was provided uncurated.

The clonotype originates from a woman in her thirties or forties who had recovered from COVID-19. The V gene is TRBV6-6 and the J gene is TRBJ1-2, with no reliable assignment of the D segment. Sequenced material: PBMCs or T cells enriched from blood (not recorded which). CDR3 loop: CASRLALGSNYGYTF. The nucleotides read TGTGCCAGCAGATTGGCCCTGGGCAGCAACTATGGCTACACCTTC.